The 9 T cell receptor beta chains below all came from one sample that was sequenced in a study of cytomegalovirus exposure and HLA in healthy donors. The PCR used 60 Vbeta and 13 Jbeta primers. Profiled with immunoSEQ multiplex PCR; TCRdb holds only in-frame clones, not every one. Of around 100,000 clones in the sample, 79% were seen once. The sample was PBMCs. The receptors were gathered from a woman between 40 and 55 years old in good health and CMV-seronegative.

This clone has only a few counts. This chain joins TRBV7-9 and TRBJ2-3, with 7 positions matching TRBD2. From germline, CDR1 is SEHNR and CDR2 FQNEAQ (reference sequence). The V gene end was trimmed by 3 bases and the J gene end by 3 bases; junction bases not matched to a gene: 6. The length of the CDR3 is 15 residues. The CDR3 DNA reads as TGTGCCAGCAGCTTCGGCGGGAGAGGGACAGATACGCAGTATTTT. This translates into CASSFGGRGTDTQYF.

The chain has TRBV27 and TRBJ2-5; 9 bases fit TRBD1. After removal of 6 bases from V and 1 base from J, the junction contained 6 bases not matched to a gene. This CDR3 is 15 amino acids long. Germline V gene sequence: CDR1 MNHEY, CDR2 SMNVEV (reference sequence). Here the CDR3 DNA reads TGTGCCAGCAGCGAAGGGACAGGGCTCCAAGAGACCCAGTACTTC. It is translated as CASSEGTGLQETQYF.

The chain is built from TRBV19 and TRBJ2-1; possible D gene TRBD1, 7 bases. The germline V and J ends were trimmed by 3 bases and 4 bases, with 16 bases remaining between them. This CDR3 is built from 16 residues. Germline V gene lookup returns CDR1 LNHDA and CDR2 SQIVND (reference sequence). CDR3 bases: TGTGCCAGTAGTATCAGAGGGGGCGCGGGGTACAATGAGCAGTTCTTC. This encodes CASSIRGGAGYNEQFF.

CDR3 region: CASSYWGVQNTEAFF. In DNA, the CDR3 is TGTGCCAGCAGTTACTGGGGGGTCCAAAACACTGAAGCTTTCTTT. The rearrangement uses TRBV6-5 and TRBJ1-1, with D possibly TRBD1 on 5 matching bases. Germline V gives CDR1 MNHEY, CDR2 SVGAGI. CDR3 length: 15 residues. The germline V and J ends were trimmed by 1 base and 2 bases, with 11 bases remaining between them.

This chain joins TRBV9 and TRBJ2-3, with D perhaps TRBD2 (6 bases). V gave up 0 bases and J gave up 2 bases, with 13 bases separating them. Germline V gene data show CDR1 as SGDLS and CDR2 as YYNGEE. The CDR3 extends over 16 amino acids. CDR3 residues: CASSVDGWTTTDTQYF. The CDR3 bases are TGTGCCAGCAGCGTAGACGGGTGGACTACCACAGATACGCAGTATTTT.

This chain links TRBV19 with TRBJ2-2, with 8 bases aligning to TRBD2. Germline CDR1 reads LNHDA; CDR2 reads SQIVND (reference sequence). The junction had 10 bases not matched to a gene; V was cut back by 3 bases and J by 7 bases. The CDR3 extends over 16 amino acids. CDR3 protein: CASSISAGVASGELFF. The CDR3 region has the DNA TGTGCCAGTAGTATTTCAGCGGGAGTCGCTAGCGGGGAGCTGTTTTTT.

This clone was observed a handful of times. This chain uses TRBV10-3 with TRBJ2-7, with 10 nucleotides matching TRBD2. CDR1 and CDR2 (germline): ENHRY, SYGVKD. The V and J ends lost 5 bases and 1 base, in that order; junction bases with no gene match: 8. CDR3 size: 16 residues. CDR3 nucleotides: TGTGCCATCAGTAAAGGAGCTAGCGGGAGTTCCTACGAGCAGTACTTC. Its protein is CAISKGASGSSYEQYF.

The rearrangement joins TRBV6-1 to TRBJ2-1; 7 nucleotides line up with TRBD2. The V segment lost 6 bases and the J segment 8 bases; nucleotides outside the gene matches: 7. Germline V gene lookup returns CDR1 MNHNS and CDR2 SASEGT. There are 13 residues in the CDR3. DNA of the CDR3: TGTGCCAGCAGGATTAGCGGGCGGGATGAGCAGTTCTTC. This translates into CASRISGRDEQFF.

This chain uses TRBV6-5 with TRBJ1-2; TRBD1 is a possible D gene (6 bases). The CDR3 covers 14 residues. Trimming left V 6 bases short and J 4 bases short, with 15 bases between. From germline, CDR1 is MNHEY and CDR2 SVGAGI. The CDR3 nucleotides read TGTGCCAGCAGCAACGGGGGGGGCGTCTATGGCTACACCTTC. Its translation is CASSNGGGVYGYTF.